The 14 T cell receptor beta chains below all came from one sample that was sequenced in a study of CD8+ T cells in alopecia areata. Isolated RNA was reverse transcribed into cDNA used as the sequencing template. Measured with immunoSEQ multiplex PCR; TCRdb has only the in-frame clones, and not every one. The top ten clones hold around 10% of a sample with some 180,000 clones, approximately 49% of them seen once. Treatment denoted: oral pan-JAK inhibitor, 5-10 mg twice daily. This sample comprised CD8+ T cells sorted from blood, obtained around week 54, from a patient treated with tofacitinib. These receptors were collected from a human donor with alopecia areata.

The chain joins TRBV4-1 to TRBJ1-1; D not certain. Trimming took off 0 bases at V and 0 bases at J, with 8 bases between the two ends. CDR3 length equals 15 residues. In germline, CDR1 is MGHRA, CDR2 YSYEKL. This CDR3 reads CASSQEPGLNTEAFF. CDR3 nucleotide sequence: TGCGCCAGCAGCCAAGAACCCGGTTTGAACACTGAAGCTTTCTTT.

In its sample, this clone was seen a few times. Its ends do not fully match the called genes, so a read error is possible. The J gene is TRBJ2-4, the V gene TRBV11-2, with 10 bases aligning to TRBD1. The CDR3 length is 13 residues. Germline CDR1 SGHAT, CDR2 FQNNGV. CDR3 DNA: TGTGCCAGCAGCACCTCTGGACAGGGGGGGAGTAGGTTC. Translating it yields CASSTSGQGGSRF.

The chain is built from TRBV10-3 and TRBJ1-5; maybe TRBD1 (5 bases). The CDR3 loop spans 14 amino acids. The germline V gene encodes CDR1 ENHRY and CDR2 SYGVKD. V was trimmed by 6 bases and J by 5 bases, leaving 14 bases between them. The CDR3 here is CAIRPVGGDQPQHF. The DNA of the CDR3 is TGTGCCATCAGGCCGGTCGGGGGAGATCAGCCCCAGCATTTT.

This clone was recorded a few times. The chain uses TRBV30 and TRBJ1-1; a weak D match, TRBD1 (5 bases). The V end lost 2 bases, the J end lost 0 bases, and 19 bases lay between the germline ends. Germline assignment: CDR1 GTSNPN and CDR2 SVGIG (reference sequence). CDR3 length: 17 amino acids. DNA of the CDR3: TGTGCCTGGAGTATCCCCGGCCGGGGACGGATGAACACTGAAGCTTTCTTT. Amino acid sequence: CAWSIPGRGRMNTEAFF.

The chain recombines TRBV6-6 with TRBJ2-7; D is unresolved. Germline CDR1 MNHNY, CDR2 SVGAGI (reference sequence). Trimming took 2 bases from V and 6 from J, leaving 11 bases between them. The CDR3 contains 13 residues. CDR3 DNA: TGTGCCAGCAGTTACAACAGAAAAACCGAGCAGTACTTC. Residues: CASSYNRKTEQYF.

V and J are TRBV9 and TRBJ2-2; 8 nucleotides align to TRBD2. The CDR3 is 16 residues long. The germline gives CDR1 SGDLS, CDR2 YYNGEE. V lost 3 bases to trimming and J lost 1 base; unmatched junction nucleotides: 5. The CDR3 bases are TGTGCCAGCAGCGCCGGACTAGCCCAGAACACCGGGGAGCTGTTTTTT. It specifies CASSAGLAQNTGELFF.

This clone was observed a few times. The V call is TRBV13, the J call TRBJ1-2; D possibly corresponds to TRBD1 (6 bases). Germline loops: CDR1 PRHDT, CDR2 FYEKMQ (reference sequence). Trimming stripped 0 bases from V and 4 bases from J, with 21 bases between. The CDR3 runs to 18 residues. CDR3 sequence reads: CASSLGGTDSNWAYGYTF. CDR3 sequence (DNA): TGTGCCAGCAGCTTAGGAGGGACGGACAGCAACTGGGCCTATGGCTACACCTTC.

Only a few counts were recorded for this clone. The V call is TRBV4-1, the J call TRBJ2-1; D remains ambiguous. This CDR3 is built from 14 residues. V lost 1 base, J lost 4 bases, and 8 bases lay in between. Germline-derived CDR1 and CDR2 are MGHRA and YSYEKL. CDR3 in amino acids: CASSQAAGYNEQFF. The CDR3 DNA is TGCGCCAGCAGCCAAGCGGCAGGATACAATGAGCAGTTCTTC.

V and J are TRBV6-1 and TRBJ1-2; D gene uncertain. Germline loops: CDR1 MNHNS, CDR2 SASEGT. This CDR3 region has 16 residues. V lost 2 bases to trimming and J lost 6 bases, with 19 bases between them. CDR3 residues: CASSENFGGVYHGYTF. The DNA for the CDR3 is TGTGCCAGCAGTGAAAATTTTGGCGGAGTATACCATGGCTACACCTTC.

The V gene is TRBV9, the J gene TRBJ1-2; D is unclear. V was clipped by 0 bases and J by 5 bases, with 8 bases between them. This CDR3 contains 13 residues. Germline lookup yields CDR1 SGDLS and CDR2 YYNGEE. CDR3 protein: CASSVATAYGYTF. In DNA, the CDR3 is TGTGCCAGCAGCGTAGCAACAGCTTATGGCTACACCTTC. Using reference TRBV9 and TRBJ1-2 for the parts outside the CDR3, the full variable domain is DSGVTQTPKHLITATGQRVTLRCSPRSGDLSVYWYQQSLDQGLQFLIQYYNGEERAKGNILERFSAQQFPDLHSELNLSSLELGDSALYFCASSVATAYGYTFGSGTRLTVV.

This clone was picked up a small number of times. The chain employs TRBV27 and TRBJ1-2; D ambiguous. CDR1 is MNHEY, CDR2 SMNVEV, per germline (reference sequence). V was clipped by 0 bases and J by 6 bases, with 17 bases between them. The CDR3 consists of 16 residues. The CDR3 DNA reads TGTGCCAGCAGTTTATCCGGGCCCCGGGGATCCCATGGCTACACCTTC. Its translation: CASSLSGPRGSHGYTF.

This clone was counted between two and nine times. The chain is built from TRBV25-1 and TRBJ2-7, with 10 nucleotides matching TRBD2. The CDR3 consists of 14 residues. Trimming at V came to 7 bases and at J to 4 bases, leaving 7 bases not matched to a gene. CDR1 and CDR2 from the germline V gene are MGHDK and SYGVNS. In nucleotides, the CDR3 is TGTGCCAGCAAGAGAGCGGGGGGGATATACGAGCAGTACTTC. The encoded protein is CASKRAGGIYEQYF.

V gene TRBV27 combines with J gene TRBJ1-1; perhaps TRBD1 as D (6 bases). The V and J ends lost 8 bases and 7 bases respectively, with 14 bases between them. The CDR3 covers 12 residues. Per germline, CDR1 MNHEY and CDR2 SMNVEV (reference sequence). The CDR3 loop reads CASGRGASEAFF. CDR3 bases: TGTGCCAGCGGTCGGGGGGCGAGTGAAGCTTTCTTT.

The gene calls are TRBV29-1 and TRBJ2-7; tentatively, D is TRBD2 (5 bases). The CDR3 consists of 12 residues. V lost 0 bases and J 4 bases, leaving 7 bases between the germline ends. Germline CDR1 is SQVTM and CDR2 is ANQGSEA. The CDR3 loop is CSVEDSGYEQYF. In nucleotides, the CDR3 is TGCAGCGTTGAAGACAGCGGTTACGAGCAGTACTTC.